The 30 T cell receptor delta chains below all came from one sample that was sequenced in a study of gamma-delta chains in newborns, infants, children. TCRdb ran CATT on the reads. In the table there are several thousand delta-chain clones, roughly 3.9% of which are singletons. The sample consisted of blood. The source of these receptors is a child who was a newborn, infant or young child, either healthy, febrile or measles-vaccinated (not recorded which).

This clone was seen only a few times. This likely stems from a read error, as it lies one base from a far larger clone. The chain recombines TRDV2 with TRDJ1, with a possible D match to TRDD2 (6 bases). Germline CDR1 reads GEAIGNYY; CDR2 reads EKD. The CDR3 length is 18 residues. The chain's CDR3 is CARDPLISYGGLTDKLIF. CDR3 nucleotides: TGTGCCCGTGACCCCCTAATCTCCTACGGGGGTCTCACCGATAAACTCATCTTT.

Turning to this clone: A much larger clone lies one base from this, so it may be a read error. Other DNA sequences in the sample encode the same CDR3. This sequence joins TRDV2 and TRDJ1, with TRDD3 matching over 9 bases. The CDR3 sequence is 15 residues long. With V trimmed by 3 bases and J by 1 base, 5 bases remained unmatched. CDR1 and CDR2 from the germline V gene are GEAIGNYY and EKD. CDR3 in amino acids: CACDVLGDPTDKLIF. The CDR3 nucleotides are TGTGCCTGTGACGTCCTGGGGGATCCCACCGATAAACTCATCTTT.

This clone has more than one count but fewer than ten. This clone may be a read error of a much larger clone one base away. Here the CDR3 DNA reads TGTGCCTATGACAAACTCGATCGGGGGTTGTACACCGATAAACTCATCTTT. Translating it yields CAYDKLDRGLYTDKLIF. The chain carries TRDV2 and TRDJ1; a weak D match, TRDD3 (5 bases). Germline-derived CDR1 and CDR2 are GEAIGNYY and EKD. The CDR3 runs 17 residues.

The chain carries TRDV2 and TRDJ2, with TRDD3 matching 13 bases. Germline CDR1 is GEAIGNYY and CDR2 is EKD. With V trimmed by 3 bases and J by 4 bases, 10 bases remained unmatched. The CDR3 runs 18 residues. Here the CDR3 reads CACDALLGDTRGTAQLFF. The CDR3 nucleotides are TGTGCCTGTGACGCCTTACTGGGGGATACGCGAGGGACAGCACAACTCTTCTTT.

In its sample, this clone was seen a few times. One end of the junction is discordant with germline, which a read error may explain. Different DNA sequences within this sample yield the same CDR3. The genes are TRDV2 and TRDJ1, with a possible D match to TRDD3 (5 bases). From germline, CDR1 is GEAIGNYY and CDR2 EKD. The CDR3 is made up of 14 amino acids. This CDR3 reads CACDTIQRTDKLIF. The DNA for the CDR3 is TGCGCCTGTGACACGATACAACGCACCGATAAACTCATCTTT.

This clone qualifies as large. The sample has other DNA sequences that encode this CDR3 too. The rearrangement links TRDV2 to TRDJ1, with 8 bases lining up with TRDD3. The CDR3 contains 15 residues. J lost 0 bases, V lost 0 bases, and 2 bases had no gene match. CDR1 is GEAIGNYY and CDR2 is EKD in the germline V gene. This CDR3 is CACDTVGDHTDKLIF. DNA for the CDR3: TGTGCCTGTGACACCGTGGGGGATCACACCGATAAACTCATCTTT.

This clone was seen a few times. At one end, the junction sequence differs from germline, possibly due to a read error. V is TRDV2 and J is TRDJ3; 10 bases align to TRDD3. The CDR3 has 21 residues. Germline-derived CDR1 and CDR2 are GEAIGNYY and EKD. The CDR3 nucleotides read TGTGCCTGCGACACGGTGTCGGGGGATACGACCACTCGCTGGGACACCCGACGGATGTTTTTC. Residues: CACDTVSGDTTTRWDTRRMFF.

This clone has a handful of counts. Possible read error: a much larger clone is one base away. The chain carries TRDV2 and TRDJ1; 8 bases are shared with TRDD3. This CDR3 is built from 15 residues. CDR1 is GEAIGNYY, CDR2 EKD, per germline. The CDR3 loop reads CACVTLGDHTDKLIF. The CDR3 DNA follows: TGTGCCTGTGTCACCCTGGGGGACCACACCGATAAACTCATCTTT.

On this clone itself: The junction departs from the called germline gene at one end, perhaps through a read error. The V and J genes are TRDV2 and TRDJ3; D might be TRDD3 (6 bases). From germline, CDR1 is GEAIGNYY and CDR2 EKD. The CDR3 length is 19 residues. CDR3 loop: CACDISMGPDSWGTRQMFF. In DNA, the CDR3 is TGTGCCTGTGACATAAGCATGGGGCCCGACTCCTGGGGCACCCGACAGATGTTTTTC.

This clone was seen a handful of times. A much larger clone differs by one base, so this may be a read error. The CDR3 nucleotides read TGTGCCTGTGACACCGTACTGGGGGGTCCTCTTTTGACAGCACAACTCTTCTTT. Translating gives CACDTVLGGPLLTAQLFF. The chain combines TRDV2 with TRDJ2, with TRDD3 matching over 8 bases. This CDR3 has 18 residues. Germline assignment: CDR1 GEAIGNYY and CDR2 EKD. Trimming took 0 bases from V and 1 from J; bases not matched to a gene: 9.

This clone is medium-sized within its sample. Additional DNA sequences in this sample encode the identical CDR3. The CDR3 spells CACDYWGALRNTDKLIF. CDR3 DNA sequence: TGTGCCTGTGATTACTGGGGGGCCCTACGGAACACCGATAAACTCATCTTT. The chain carries TRDV2 and TRDJ1; TRDD3 matches 8 bases. J gave up 0 bases and V 4 bases, and 12 bases lay outside the gene matches. Germline V gene data show CDR1 as GEAIGNYY and CDR2 as EKD. This CDR3 spans 17 amino acids.

As to this clone: This may stem from a read error, because a much larger clone lies one nucleotide away. Other DNA variants within this sample encode the same CDR3. The J gene is TRDJ1, the V gene TRDV2; TRDD3 aligns across 13 bases. V was clipped by 1 base and J by 0 bases; unmatched bases: 10. Looked up from germline, CDR1 is GEAIGNYY and CDR2 is EKD. The CDR3 covers 19 residues. The CDR3 sequence: CACDTVLGDTRSYTDKLIF. DNA for the CDR3: TGTGCCTGTGACACAGTACTGGGGGATACGCGATCGTACACCGATAAACTCATCTTT.

V and J are TRDV2 and TRDJ3; 11 bases are a match to TRDD3. V shed 3 bases and J 0 bases; nucleotides not matched to a gene: 6. Germline CDR1 and CDR2: GEAIGNYY and EKD. The CDR3 loop spans 19 amino acids. The CDR3 here is CACDAGGYPSSWDTRQMFF. In DNA form, the CDR3 reads TGTGCCTGTGACGCTGGGGGATACCCCAGCTCCTGGGACACCCGACAGATGTTTTTC.

This clone is labeled as large. The same CDR3 also results from other DNA sequences found in this sample. The genes are TRDV2 and TRDJ1; the match to TRDD3 covers 11 bases. V shed 3 bases, J shed 6 bases, and the junction held 5 bases outside the gene matches. Per germline, CDR1 GEAIGNYY and CDR2 EKD. The CDR3 spans 14 residues. The CDR3, as DNA: TGTGCCTGTGACGCAATACTGGGGGATAATAAACTCATCTTT. Translation: CACDAILGDNKLIF.

Of note for this clone: A much larger clone differs from this one at a single base, so this may be a read error. The chain has TRDV2 and TRDJ2; 8 bases match TRDD3. CDR1 is GEAIGNYY, CDR2 EKD, per germline. The CDR3 runs to 18 residues. The chain's CDR3 is CACDPLGDALLMTEQLFF. The CDR3 DNA reads TGTGCCTGTGACCCGCTGGGGGACGCACTCCTTATGACAGAACAACTCTTCTTT.

Details on this clone: TCRdb has a much larger clone's protein, which differs at residue 8 from the translation of this DNA, likely because of a read error; what is shown is the protein translated from the DNA. The genes are TRDV2 and TRDJ1; D unclear. The CDR3 is 16 residues long. Germline V gene data show CDR1 as GEAIGNYY and CDR2 as EKD. V was trimmed by 0 bases and J by 0 bases, leaving 13 bases between them. CDR3 sequence (DNA): TGTGCCTGTGACACCCTAATACACCTGTACACCGATAAACTCATCTTT. This translates into CACDTLIHLYTDKLIF.

This clone was counted only a few times. A read error may account for a junction end that differs from germline. The chain has TRDV2 and TRDJ2, with TRDD3 matching 10 bases. Germline V gives CDR1 GEAIGNYY, CDR2 EKD. This CDR3 has 20 residues. The CDR3 loop reads CACDSVLLGDPILSTAQLFF. CDR3 nucleotide sequence: TGCGCCTGTGACTCCGTTTTACTGGGGGATCCCATACTGTCGACAGCACAACTCTTCTTT.

A word on this clone: It may be a read error: a sequence one base away is much more abundant. V gene TRDV2 combines with J gene TRDJ1, with 7 bases matching TRDD3. The germline V gene encodes CDR1 GEAIGNYY and CDR2 EKD. Trimming took 3 bases from V and 4 from J; bases not matched to a gene: 19. The CDR3 runs 18 residues. CDR3 sequence: CACDPVLGNTRRSDKLIF. The CDR3 coding sequence is TGTGCCTGTGACCCAGTACTGGGGAATACGCGGCGTAGCGATAAACTCATCTTT.

Turning to this clone: This likely came from a read error, as a far larger clone is one base away. Other DNA sequences in the sample encode the same CDR3. V usage is TRDV2 and J usage is TRDJ1; 11 positions match TRDD3. CDR1 is GEAIGNYY, CDR2 EKD, per germline. The CDR3 sequence is 16 residues long. The CDR3 DNA is TGTGCCTGTGACGTCTTGGGGGATACGAACGCCGATAAGCTCATCTTT. This sequence encodes CACDVLGDTNADKLIF.

In its sample, this clone is medium-sized. This chain uses TRDV2 with TRDJ2; 8 bases are a match to TRDD3. The CDR3 sequence is 17 residues long. The J segment lost 0 bases and the V segment lost 3 bases, leaving 8 bases of the junction unmatched. The germline gives CDR1 GEAIGNYY, CDR2 EKD. The CDR3 sequence: CACDSILGVSLTAQLFF. CDR3 bases: TGTGCCTGTGACTCCATACTGGGGGTATCTTTGACAGCACAACTCTTCTTT.

This clone is large in the sample. V usage is TRDV2 and J usage is TRDJ1; 9 bases are shared with TRDD3. CDR3 size: 18 residues. V lost 3 bases, J lost 0 bases, and 13 bases stayed unmatched. Germline CDR1 GEAIGNYY, CDR2 EKD. The CDR3 region is CACDPLRTGGTYTDKLIF. The DNA for the CDR3 is TGTGCCTGTGACCCCCTCCGTACTGGGGGAACATACACCGATAAACTCATCTTT.

This clone is labeled medium-sized (0.01 to 0.1%). The rearrangement uses TRDV2 and TRDJ3; 8 bases align to TRDD3. Germline V gene lookup returns CDR1 GEAIGNYY and CDR2 EKD. J was trimmed by 0 bases and V by 0 bases; bases with no gene match: 9. The CDR3 is 20 amino acids. This CDR3 is CACDTGGWGIPSWDTRQMFF. CDR3 bases: TGTGCCTGTGACACCGGAGGATGGGGGATCCCCTCCTGGGACACCCGACAGATGTTTTTC.

By share, this clone counts as large. Additional DNA sequences in this sample encode the identical CDR3. V and J are TRDV2 and TRDJ2, with 7 nucleotides matching TRDD3. The CDR3 contains 13 residues. Trimming at V came to 3 bases and at J to 4 bases, leaving 1 base not matched to a gene. Germline V lookup: CDR1 GEAIGNYY, CDR2 EKD. CDR3 loop: CACDYWGTAQLFF. In DNA form, the CDR3 reads TGTGCCTGTGACTACTGGGGGACAGCACAACTCTTCTTT.

This clone is medium-sized within its sample. This specimen includes other DNA sequences encoding the same CDR3. The CDR3 DNA is TGTGCAGCAAGCGCGTCCCAATTTCGACCCCGGTACTGGGGGATACGCCCATACACCGATAAACTCATCTTT. This translates into CAASASQFRPRYWGIRPYTDKLIF. The genes are TRAV29/DV5 and TRDJ1; TRDD3 matches at 13 bases. The V gene's germline CDR1 is NSMFDY and CDR2 ISSIKDK. This CDR3 has 24 amino acids. J gave up 0 bases and V 0 bases, and 26 bases lay outside the gene matches.

About this clone: This sample includes further DNA sequences coding for the same CDR3. In DNA, the CDR3 is TGTGCCTGTGACCCCGTTACTGGGGACTCGATTCGACCGGAGAACACCGATAAACTCATCTTT. Its protein product is CACDPVTGDSIRPENTDKLIF. The J gene is TRDJ1, the V gene TRDV2; 7 bases are shared with TRDD3. The germline gives CDR1 GEAIGNYY, CDR2 EKD. This CDR3 is built from 21 residues. The V gene end was trimmed by 3 bases and the J gene end by 0 bases; junction bases not matched to a gene: 24.

Relative to its sample, this clone is medium-sized. Additional DNA sequences in this sample encode the identical CDR3. This sequence joins TRDV2 and TRDJ1, with 13 bases fitting TRDD3. The CDR3 is 17 amino acids. The junction had 7 bases not matched to a gene; V was cut back by 2 bases and J by 2 bases. From germline, CDR1 is GEAIGNYY and CDR2 EKD. CDR3 DNA sequence: TGTGCCTGTGACAGCCTACTGGGGGATACGAAGACCGATAAACTCATCTTT. Encoded protein: CACDSLLGDTKTDKLIF.

V is TRDV2 and J is TRDJ3, with TRDD3 identical over 8 bases. Germline V gene sequence: CDR1 GEAIGNYY, CDR2 EKD. V trimming: 0 bases; J trimming: 0 bases; junction bases outside the gene matches: 9. This CDR3 comprises 20 residues. This chain's CDR3 is CACDTVRDTDSSWDTRQMFF. The CDR3 nucleotides read TGTGCCTGTGACACCGTAAGGGATACGGACAGCTCCTGGGACACCCGACAGATGTTTTTC.

To note about this clone: A junction end diverges from the germline sequence, so it may reflect a read error. The V and J genes are TRAV38-2/DV8 and TRDJ1, with D maybe TRDD3 (6 bases). Germline assignment: CDR1 TSESDYY and CDR2 QEAYKQQN. The CDR3 is 16 amino acids. In DNA form, the CDR3 reads TGTGCTAATAGATGTCCTCTGGGGAGCTTCACCGATAAACTCATCTTT. This translates into CANRCPLGSFTDKLIF.

A remark on this clone: Just one base apart from a much larger clone, this may be a read error. At the DNA level, this CDR3 is encoded by other sequences in the same sample as well. The chain uses TRDV2 and TRDJ1; TRDD3 matches at 11 bases. The CDR3 consists of 18 residues. Losses at the gene ends were 1 base for V and 2 bases for J; bases not matched to a gene: 11. Germline CDR1 GEAIGNYY, CDR2 EKD. This CDR3 reads CACDTILTGGYVTDKLIF. The CDR3 DNA reads as TGTGCCTGTGACACAATCCTTACTGGGGGATATGTTACCGATAAACTCATCTTT.

This clone is medium-sized by share. This chain joins TRDV2 and TRDJ1; 8 nucleotides align to TRDD3. Germline trimming cut 0 bases from V and 0 bases from J; bases unmatched to any gene: 14. Germline-derived CDR1 and CDR2 are GEAIGNYY and EKD. The CDR3 covers 19 residues. CDR3 bases: TGTGCCTGTGACACCGTGGGGTTACTGGGGGGTACGTACACCGATAAACTCATCTTT. This encodes CACDTVGLLGGTYTDKLIF.